The clone carrying this TCR beta chain was observed a handful of times. Its target is unknown. This specimen comes from a study of response to subunit inactivated influenza vaccine. TCRdb fed the RT-PCR reads into MiXCR, producing one record per CDR3 protein. The sample lists 450,000 to 500,000 distinct CDR3 sequences, around 9.9% occurring once. Study outcomes and limitations: Authors suggested each seasonal influenza vaccination recruits few new T cells.

Sequencing used PBMCs from blood, obtained about 40 days after vaccination. The TCR was taken from a middle-aged man who received an inactivated influenza vaccine.

In nucleotides, the CDR3 is TGCGCCAGCAGCTTGTCTGCGACTAACTATGGCTACACCTTC. It translates to CASSLSATNYGYTF. The rearrangement links TRBV5-1 to TRBJ1-2; D not certain. Trimming took off 1 base at V and 0 bases at J, with 7 bases between the two ends. CDR1 is SGHRS and CDR2 is YFSETQ in the germline V gene. This CDR3 is 14 amino acids long.